A selection of T cell receptor beta chains follows, all from one sample in a study of T cell repertoires in breast cancer. In TCRdb, the emulsion pairing reads were re-called with MiXCR into one record per CDR3 protein. Here the sample spans about 40,000 distinct CDR3 sequences, about 48% being singletons. Sequencing was done on a sample of CD8+ T cells. All receptors derive from a pool of human donors with breast cancer or a healthy control (not recorded which). CDR3s include the opening cysteine and the closing phenylalanine or tryptophan. The D gene is left open where the match is weak. Part of the rows lack a size; the others show once, few, many or a class for expanded clones.

>TRBJ1-2|few|TRBV7-2|-
CASSFQASGYTF
TGTGCCAGCAGCTTCCAGGCGTCAGGCTACACCTTC
>TRBJ2-7|-|TRBV5-1|-
CASSLGSARSYEQYF
TGCGCCAGCAGCTTGGGAAGCGCGCGCTCCTACGAGCAGTACTTC
>TRBJ2-4|-|TRBV7-2|TRBD2
CASSLGGGVGNIQYF
TGTGCCAGCAGCTTAGGTGGGGGGGTCGGAAACATTCAGTACTTC
>TRBJ2-1|-|TRBV28|-
CASRLGERAYNEQSF
TGTGCCAGCAGGCTGGGCGAAAGGGCCTACAATGAGCAGTCCTTC
>TRBJ1-5|-|TRBV7-6|-
CASSLDIGSSQPQHF
TGTGCCAGCAGCTTAGATATAGGGAGCAGTCAGCCCCAGCATTTT
>TRBJ2-5|many|TRBV25-1|TRBD1
CASGRGQIEETQYF
TGTGCCAGCGGAAGGGGACAGATCGAAGAGACCCAGTACTTC
>TRBJ2-3|few|TRBV12-3/TRBV12-4|TRBD2
CASSPRGGRTDTQYF
TGTGCCAGCAGTCCAAGGGGCGGGAGAACAGATACGCAGTATTTT
>TRBJ2-5|-|TRBV6-1|-
CASSDLGLGGETQYF
TGTGCCAGCAGTGACCTCGGCCTAGGGGGGGAGACCCAGTACTTC
>TRBJ2-5|many|TRBV27|-
CASSLGPGIKTQYF
TGTGCCAGCAGTTTGGGTCCGGGGATTAAGACCCAGTACTTC
>TRBJ2-5|few|TRBV5-6|-
CASSVRGFQETQYF
TGTGCCAGCAGCGTGAGGGGATTCCAAGAGACCCAGTACTTC
>TRBJ1-5|-|TRBV7-2|-
CASSREGLAQHF
TGTGCCAGCAGCAGAGAGGGACTGGCCCAGCATTTT
>TRBJ1-4|-|TRBV3-1|-
CASSLQDDKLFF
TGTGCCAGCAGCCTCCAGGACGACAAACTGTTTTTT
>TRBJ1-1|-|TRBV29-1|-
CSAIMANTEAFF
TGCAGCGCTATTATGGCGAACACTGAAGCTTTCTTT
>TRBJ2-1|-|TRBV2|-
CACPHEGGIVLNEQFF
TGTGCCTGCCCGCATGAGGGGGGTATAGTCTTGAATGAGCAGTTCTTC
>TRBJ1-2|-|TRBV27|-
CASGLSANYGYTF
TGTGCCAGCGGTTTATCGGCTAACTATGGCTACACCTTC
>TRBJ2-7|few|TRBV7-9|TRBD1
CASSSTGQEIAYEQYF
TGTGCCAGCAGCTCGACGGGACAGGAGATTGCCTACGAGCAGTACTTC
>TRBJ2-3|-|TRBV2|TRBD2
CASSGLDRGTDTQYF
TGTGCCAGCAGCGGACTAGACCGGGGCACAGATACGCAGTATTTT
>TRBJ1-2|-|TRBV19|-
CASSALTRRPGYGYTF
TGTGCCAGTAGTGCGCTGACACGGAGACCAGGGTATGGCTACACCTTC
>TRBJ1-1|few|TRBV2|-
CASSEHGGNTEAFF
TGTGCCAGCAGTGAACATGGGGGGAACACTGAAGCTTTCTTT
>TRBJ1-4|few|TRBV27|-
CASSWGFGEKLFF
TGTGCCAGCAGTTGGGGGTTTGGGGAAAAACTGTTTTTT
>TRBJ2-7|-|TRBV7-3|-
CASSLSGERAYEQYF
TGTGCCAGCAGCTTATCAGGGGAAAGGGCCTACGAGCAGTACTTC
>TRBJ2-7|-|TRBV6-1|-
CASRRSQGAQYF
TGTGCCAGCAGACGGTCTCAGGGAGCGCAGTACTTC
>TRBJ2-2|-|TRBV7-9|-
CASSQSTGELFF
TGTGCCAGCAGTCAAAGCACCGGGGAGCTGTTTTTT
>TRBJ1-6|-|TRBV10-3|TRBD1
CATKGDSISPLHF
TGTGCCACTAAGGGGGACAGTATTTCACCCCTCCACTTT
>TRBJ2-7|few|TRBV20-1|-
CSASLLVSSYEQYF
TGCAGTGCTAGTTTACTAGTTAGTTCCTACGAGCAGTACTTC
>TRBJ1-6|-|TRBV20-1|TRBD1
CSARALGTGESPLHF
TGCAGTGCTAGAGCCCTCGGGACAGGGGAATCACCCCTCCACTTT
>TRBJ2-7|-|TRBV7-2|TRBD2
CASSPVTSGRGYEQYF
TGTGCCAGCAGCCCCGTGACTAGCGGGAGGGGCTACGAGCAGTACTTC
>TRBJ1-4|few|TRBV2|-
CASARESNEKLFF
TGTGCCAGCGCCCGGGAGTCTAATGAAAAACTGTTTTTT
>TRBJ2-5|few|TRBV14|TRBD2
CASSQDRTSGGETQYF
TGTGCCAGCAGCCAAGATCGGACTAGCGGGGGAGAGACCCAGTACTTC
>TRBJ1-1|-|TRBV4-1|TRBD1
CASSQWDRGTEAFF
TGCGCCAGCAGCCAATGGGACAGGGGCACTGAAGCTTTCTTT
>TRBJ2-1|many|TRBV27|TRBD1
CASSLLALGGTGNEQFF
TGTGCCAGCAGTTTATTAGCGTTGGGTGGGACAGGCAATGAGCAGTTCTTC
>TRBJ1-2|-|TRBV7-9|-
CASSLARQYYGYTF
TGTGCCAGCAGCTTAGCGCGACAGTATTATGGCTACACCTTC
>TRBJ1-1|few|TRBV19|-
CASSIAGRLNTEAFF
TGTGCCAGTAGTATAGCCGGCAGACTTAACACTGAAGCTTTCTTT
>TRBJ2-3|-|TRBV11-2|-
CASSFYTDTQYF
TGTGCCAGCAGCTTTTACACAGATACGCAGTATTTT
>TRBJ2-7|-|TRBV29-1|-
CSVEDPVNSYEQYF
TGCAGCGTTGAAGATCCAGTCAACTCCTACGAGCAGTACTTC
>TRBJ1-2|-|TRBV3-1|-
CASSPGNYGYTF
TGTGCCAGCAGCCCTGGTAACTATGGCTACACCTTC
>TRBJ1-2|few|TRBV20-1|-
CSAIRPGDYYGYTF
TGCAGTGCTATAAGGCCTGGAGATTACTATGGCTACACCTTC
>TRBJ2-5|-|TRBV15|-
CATSRPQETQYF
TGTGCCACCAGCAGACCTCAAGAGACCCAGTACTTC
>TRBJ1-1|-|TRBV4-1|-
CASSQDLRIQNTEAFF
TGCGCCAGCAGCCAAGATCTGAGGATACAAAACACTGAAGCTTTCTTT
>TRBJ1-5|few|TRBV28|TRBD1
CASSLTGEGNQPQHF
TGTGCCAGCAGTTTAACAGGGGAAGGCAATCAGCCCCAGCATTTT
>TRBJ1-2|-|TRBV4-2|-
CASSHDNSNYNYTF
TGTGCCAGCAGCCATGATAATTCTAACTATAACTACACCTTC
>TRBJ2-7|-|TRBV5-4|-
CASSSGQSAPAQYF
TGTGCCAGCAGTTCAGGACAGTCGGCCCCTGCGCAGTACTTC
>TRBJ2-1|-|TRBV2|TRBD1
CASSAGGAAYNEQFF
TGTGCCAGCAGTGCAGGGGGCGCAGCCTACAATGAGCAGTTCTTC
>TRBJ1-5|many|TRBV6-1|-
CASRSKGGYSNQPQHF
TGTGCCAGCAGGTCTAAAGGGGGATATAGCAATCAGCCCCAGCATTTT
>TRBJ2-5|-|TRBV4-1|TRBD1
CASSPRTGSTPYF
TGCGCCAGCAGCCCCCGGACAGGGTCGACCCCGTACTTC
>TRBJ2-7|few|TRBV7-2|TRBD2
CASSLAGTSGSEQYF
TGTGCCAGCAGCTTAGCCGGGACTAGCGGTTCAGAGCAGTACTTC
>TRBJ2-3|few|TRBV28|TRBD2
CASSPPWREGTQYF
TGTGCCAGCAGTCCTCCTTGGCGGGAGGGGACGCAGTATTTT
>TRBJ1-1|-|TRBV5-1|-
CASSFGPDGTEAFF
TGCGCCAGCAGCTTCGGCCCTGACGGCACTGAAGCTTTCTTT
>TRBJ1-5|-|TRBV7-8|-
CASSSARFGGTDRPQHF
TGTGCCAGCAGCTCAGCGCGATTTGGGGGCACGGATCGGCCCCAGCATTTT
>TRBJ1-1|many|TRBV20-1|-
CSASDGGAEAFF
TGCAGTGCTAGCGACGGTGGGGCTGAAGCTTTCTTT
>TRBJ1-1|-|TRBV7-2|-
CASSQVTEASF
TGTGCCAGCAGTCAGGTCACTGAAGCTTCCTTT
>TRBJ1-1|-|TRBV7-9|-
CASSLAGSNTEAFF
TGTGCCAGCAGCTTAGCAGGTTCGAACACTGAAGCTTTCTTT
>TRBJ2-1|-|TRBV6-1|TRBD2
CASTSWGTSGRNEQLF
TGTGCCAGCACCTCGTGGGGGACTAGCGGGAGAAATGAGCAGCTCTTC
>TRBJ2-7|-|TRBV2|-
CASSSPGGPYEQYF
TGTGCCAGCAGTTCACCAGGCGGGCCCTACGAGCAGTACTTC
>TRBJ1-2|-|TRBV25-1|-
CASSGTGSQKNNYGYTF
TGTGCCAGCAGTGGAACCGGGAGCCAGAAGAATAACTATGGCTACACCTTC
>TRBJ1-5|-|TRBV19|-
CASSMEWTGRQPQHF
TGTGCCAGTAGTATGGAGTGGACGGGACGTCAGCCCCAGCATTTT
>TRBJ2-6|-|TRBV6-6|-
CASTREGGYSGANVLTF
TGTGCCAGCACTAGGGAAGGGGGTTACTCTGGGGCCAACGTCCTGACTTTC
>TRBJ2-5|-|TRBV7-9|-
CASSPGRGNQETQYF
TGTGCCAGCAGCCCGGGACGGGGAAATCAAGAGACCCAGTACTTC
>TRBJ1-1|-|TRBV6-5|-
CASSYSKGNTEAFF
TGTGCCAGCAGTTACTCGAAAGGGAACACTGAAGCTTTCTTT